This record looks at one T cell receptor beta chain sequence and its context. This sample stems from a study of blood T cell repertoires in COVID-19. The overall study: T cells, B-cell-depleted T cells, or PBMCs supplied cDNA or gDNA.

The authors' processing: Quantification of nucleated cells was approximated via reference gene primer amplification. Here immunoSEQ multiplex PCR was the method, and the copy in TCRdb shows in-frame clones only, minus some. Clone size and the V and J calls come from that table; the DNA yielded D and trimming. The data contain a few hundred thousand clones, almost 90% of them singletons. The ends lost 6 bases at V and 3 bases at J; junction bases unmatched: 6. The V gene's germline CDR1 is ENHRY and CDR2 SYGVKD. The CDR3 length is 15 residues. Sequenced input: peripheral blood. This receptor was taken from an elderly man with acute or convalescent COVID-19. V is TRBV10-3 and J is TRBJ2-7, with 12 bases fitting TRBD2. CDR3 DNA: TGTGCCATCAGACCGGGACTAGCGGGTGGCTACGAGCAGTACTTC. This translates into CAIRPGLAGGYEQYF.